A selection of T cell receptor beta chains follows, all from one sample in a study of siplizumab effects on memory and regulatory T cells. Clones were sequenced by immunoSEQ multiplex PCR, and TCRdb holds only the in-frame ones, with some missing. The table lists about 120,000 clones, roughly 94% of them singletons. Material for sequencing was non-Treg CD4+ T cells sorted from blood. These TCRs come from a human donor in good health. The CDR3 runs from the conserved cysteine through the conserved F or W. The order of the fields is J gene, D gene, clone size, V gene, CDR3 DNA, CDR3 protein. The D gene is left open where the match is weak. Rows give clone size only sometimes, using once, few, many, or a class for an expanded clone.

TRBJ2-6 | - | - | TRBV4-1 | TGCGCCAGCAGCCAAAGGGTAGGCCCCTCTGGGGCCAACGTCCTGACTTTC | CASSQRVGPSGANVLTF
TRBJ1-5 | - | - | TRBV19 | TGTGCCAGTAGTATATCAAGCAATCAGCCCCAGCATTTT | CASSISSNQPQHF
TRBJ1-5 | TRBD1 | - | TRBV19 | TGTGCCAGTAGTATAGAAGGGACAGTAAATCAGCCCCAGCATTTT | CASSIEGTVNQPQHF
TRBJ1-2 | TRBD1 | - | TRBV5-1 | TGCGCCAGCAGGTTGGGATATGACAGGGTCGGCTATGGCTACACCTTC | CASRLGYDRVGYGYTF
TRBJ2-3 | - | - | TRBV5-4 | TGTGCCAGCAGTTTGGGGGGGGCCCTTGGAGATACGCAGTATTTT | CASSLGGALGDTQYF
TRBJ2-1 | TRBD1 | - | TRBV7-6 | TGTGCCAGCAGCCCACGGACAGGGGAGCGGGATGAGCAGTTCTTC | CASSPRTGERDEQFF
TRBJ2-2 | - | - | TRBV7-3 | TGTGCCAGCAGCCCAAAAGGAGCGGAAAACACCGGGGAGCTGTTTTTT | CASSPKGAENTGELFF
TRBJ2-1 | - | - | TRBV5-1 | TGCGCCAGCAGCCCCCCCTTAGCGATTAAGTCCTACAATGAGCAGTTCTTC | CASSPPLAIKSYNEQFF
TRBJ2-1 | - | - | TRBV6-4 | TGTGCCAGCAGTAGGAGCGCGTCGTTGGATGAGCAGTTCTTC | CASSRSASLDEQFF
TRBJ2-7 | TRBD2 | - | TRBV18 | TGTGCCAGCTCACCACCGGGGACTAGCGGGGGGTACGAGCAGTACTTC | CASSPPGTSGGYEQYF
TRBJ2-5 | TRBD2 | - | TRBV11-2 | TGTGCCAGCAGAATGGCTAGCGGAACACAAGAGACCCAGTACTTC | CASRMASGTQETQYF
TRBJ1-2 | TRBD1 | - | TRBV27 | TGTGCCAGCAGCTTGGGACAGGGTGGTGGCTACACCTTC | CASSLGQGGGYTF
TRBJ1-4 | - | - | TRBV2 | TGTGCCACGATAAGGGAGGCTACAACTAATGAAAAACTGTTTTTT | CATIREATTNEKLFF
TRBJ1-2 | - | - | TRBV10-3 | TGTGCCATCAGTGAGTCTTATGAGGGCTCTAACTATGGCTACACCTTC | CAISESYEGSNYGYTF
TRBJ1-1 | - | - | TRBV20-1 | TGCAGTGCCAACCCGGGACCAAAAGCTTTCTTT | CSANPGPKAFF
TRBJ1-3 | - | - | TRBV5-1 | TGCGCCAGCAGCTTGGAAGGAGACAACGGGTCTGGAAACACCATATATTTT | CASSLEGDNGSGNTIYF
TRBJ2-5 | - | - | TRBV18 | TGTGCCAGCTCACCACTCCAAGAGACCCAGTACTTC | CASSPLQETQYF
TRBJ1-4 | TRBD1 | - | TRBV6-1 | TGTGCCACCCAGGCGACAGGGGCAACTAATGAAAAACTGTTTTTT | CATQATGATNEKLFF
TRBJ1-2 | - | - | TRBV10-3 | TGTGCCATCAGTAGATCAGACGATGGCTACACCTTC | CAISRSDDGYTF
TRBJ1-6 | TRBD1 | - | TRBV9 | TGTGCCAGCAGCAAGGGGACAGGGGTGAGTTCACCCCTCCACTTT | CASSKGTGVSSPLHF
TRBJ1-1 | TRBD1 | - | TRBV18 | TGTGCCAGCTCACCAATAGGACAGGGTAATCTGAACACTGAAGCTTTCTTT | CASSPIGQGNLNTEAFF
TRBJ2-7 | - | once | TRBV6-5 | TGTGCCAGCAGGGGAGATTGGGAAGGCGAGCAGTACTTC | CASRGDWEGEQYF
TRBJ1-5 | - | - | TRBV4-1 | TGCGCCAGCAGCCAAGGGCGGTTGAACTTGGGCAATCAGCCCCAGCATTTT | CASSQGRLNLGNQPQHF
TRBJ2-7 | - | - | TRBV19 | TGTGCCAGTAGTAGAGATTACGGGACGACCAACTACGAGCAGTACTTC | CASSRDYGTTNYEQYF
TRBJ1-1 | - | - | TRBV18 | TGTGCCAGCTCACCCGGCTGGAACACTGAAGCTTTCTTT | CASSPGWNTEAFF
TRBJ1-5 | - | - | TRBV7-8 | TGTGCCAGCAGCTTATGGTCAGGGACAAGCAATCAGCCCCAGCATTTT | CASSLWSGTSNQPQHF
TRBJ1-5 | - | - | TRBV27 | TGTGCCAGCGGTAAGAGGGGCGGCAATCAGCCCCAGCATTTT | CASGKRGGNQPQHF
TRBJ2-3 | - | - | TRBV19 | TGTGCCAGTAGTATCGACGGACACACAGATACGCAGTATTTT | CASSIDGHTDTQYF
TRBJ1-3 | - | - | TRBV6-5 | TGTGCCAGCACCGACCCGAGGGGTTCTGGAAACACCATATATTTT | CASTDPRGSGNTIYF
TRBJ1-6 | - | - | TRBV5-4 | TGTGCCAGCAGCTTGGATCCGGGACGCAATTCACCCCTCCACTTT | CASSLDPGRNSPLHF
TRBJ2-5 | TRBD2 | - | TRBV5-1 | TGCGCCAGCAGCACGAGCGGGGGGGCCCTAGGCGAGACCCAGTACTTC | CASSTSGGALGETQYF
TRBJ1-3 | - | - | TRBV6-5 | TGTGCCAGCAGTTACTCGGGGGTCGGAAACACCATATATTTT | CASSYSGVGNTIYF
TRBJ2-5 | - | - | TRBV5-6 | TGTGCCAGCAGCGGGGTTTCATCTCAAGAGACCCAGTACTTC | CASSGVSSQETQYF
TRBJ2-5 | - | - | TRBV9 | TGTGCCAGCAGCCGCCGTAAGAGAGAGACCCAGTACTTC | CASSRRKRETQYF
TRBJ2-7 | TRBD1 | - | TRBV10-1 | TGCGCCAGCAGTGAGTCCAGGGGGTGCGAGCAGTACTTC | CASSESRGCEQYF
TRBJ2-5 | - | - | TRBV19 | TGTGCCAGTAGTAAGCGTATCCAAGAGACCCAGTACTTC | CASSKRIQETQYF
TRBJ1-5 | - | few | TRBV5-1 | TGCGCCAGCAGCTTTGGTGGCAATCAGCCCCAGCATTTT | CASSFGGNQPQHF
TRBJ2-5 | TRBD1 | - | TRBV10-3 | TGTGCCACCGCGGACAGGGAAGAGACCCAGTACTTC | CATADREETQYF
TRBJ2-7 | - | - | TRBV7-2 | TGTGCCAGCAGCCCCCGCCTCTACGAGCAGTACTTC | CASSPRLYEQYF
TRBJ1-5 | TRBD1 | few | TRBV18 | TGTGCCAGCTCACCAGAGTCAGGGGGCGGTGGCAATCAGCCCCAGCATTTT | CASSPESGGGGNQPQHF
TRBJ2-2 | TRBD1 | - | TRBV16 | TGTGCCAGCCGGGACAGGGCGAACACCGGGGAGCTGTTTTTT | CASRDRANTGELFF